These 22 T cell receptor beta chains were sequenced from one sample in a study of OX40 agonist ivuxolimab in advanced cancers. Generated by immunoSEQ multiplex PCR, the TCRdb table keeps only in-frame clones and is missing some. The sample includes 65,000 to 95,000 clones, 89% seen only once; the top ten take roughly 0.17%. Sequenced material: CD4+ or CD8+ T cells sorted from blood, taken in a trial of the OX40 agonist ivuxolimab. The source of these receptors is an adult with an advanced solid tumor such as melanoma, head and neck, liver or kidney cancer.

The table lists this clone with a few counts. The chain employs TRBV7-6 and TRBJ1-1; tentatively, D is TRBD1 (6 bases). Germline V gene sequence: CDR1 SGHVS, CDR2 FNYEAQ. V gave up 7 bases and J gave up 3 bases, with 15 bases separating them. The CDR3 has 14 residues. As DNA, the CDR3 is TGTGCCAGCACCACAGGGACGGCCCACACTGAAGCTTTCTTT. Protein product: CASTTGTAHTEAFF.

V gene TRBV6-6 combines with J gene TRBJ2-6, with D perhaps TRBD1 (6 bases). The germline CDR1 and CDR2 sequences are MNHNY and SVGAGI (reference sequence). Trimming took off 4 bases at V and 4 bases at J, with 14 bases between the two ends. CDR3 length: 16 amino acids. The CDR3 DNA reads TGTGCCAGCAGTTCCGCTGGGGGCGGGGGGGCCAACGTCCTGACTTTC. Amino acids: CASSSAGGGGANVLTF.

The chain employs TRBV6-4 and TRBJ2-2; D is uncertain. Between the trimmed V and J ends, which lost 0 bases and 6 bases, there was a span of 5 bases. The V gene's germline CDR1 is MRHNA and CDR2 SNTAGT. CDR3 length equals 13 residues. CDR3 sequence reads: CASSDSPSGELFF. CDR3 nucleotides: TGTGCCAGCAGTGACTCCCCGTCCGGGGAGCTGTTTTTT.

This chain links TRBV28 with TRBJ1-6; D not resolved. V shed 5 bases and J shed 13 bases, with 21 bases lying between them. The CDR3 loop spans 15 amino acids. Germline lookup yields CDR1 MDHEN and CDR2 SYDVKM. CDR3 nucleotide sequence: TGTGCCAGCAGTGCCTCGATCCGATCTACCGTTCCCCTCCACTTT. This codes for CASSASIRSTVPLHF.

The rearrangement joins TRBV5-1 to TRBJ2-7; D is ambiguous. The CDR3 is 13 residues long. V lost 7 bases and J lost 6, with 17 bases in between. Germline V CDR1 and CDR2: SGHRS, YFSETQ. The CDR3 sequence is CASHPGPASEQYF. The CDR3 nucleotides are TGCGCCAGCCATCCCGGGCCCGCCAGCGAGCAGTACTTC.

The chain is built from TRBV28 and TRBJ2-6, with unresolved D. The CDR3 runs to 14 residues. Trimming pared 3 bases from V and 3 bases from J, leaving 6 bases between. Germline CDR1 and CDR2: MDHEN and SYDVKM. The CDR3: CASSLFLGANVLTF. The CDR3 DNA sequence: TGTGCCAGCAGTTTGTTTCTTGGGGCCAACGTCCTGACTTTC.

The V and J genes are TRBV27 and TRBJ2-7, with TRBD1 matching over 12 bases. Germline CDR1 reads MNHEY; CDR2 reads SMNVEV (reference sequence). The CDR3 sequence is 17 residues long. J lost 2 bases, V lost 1 base, and 6 bases had no gene match. The CDR3 spells CASSLYRGQGAPYEQYF. The CDR3 DNA follows: TGTGCCAGCAGTTTATATAGGGGACAGGGGGCCCCCTACGAGCAGTACTTC.

V and J are TRBV19 and TRBJ2-7, with 13 bases lining up with TRBD2. This CDR3 is built from 19 residues. The germline CDR1 and CDR2 sequences are LNHDA and SQIVND (reference sequence). V lost 5 bases to trimming and J lost 4 bases; unmatched junction nucleotides: 17. In nucleotides, the CDR3 is TGTGCCAGTAGTCCTTGGACTAGCGGGAGAACCCCTGGGCCATACGAGCAGTACTTC. Protein product: CASSPWTSGRTPGPYEQYF.

This clone was found a few times. This chain uses TRBV9 with TRBJ1-4; possible D gene TRBD1, 6 bases. This CDR3 is built from 15 residues. Per the germline V gene, CDR1 is SGDLS and CDR2 is YYNGEE. V gave up 4 bases and J gave up 4 bases, with 14 bases separating them. This CDR3 reads CASSRTTGVNEKLFF. The CDR3 DNA is TGTGCCAGCAGCCGTACGACAGGAGTTAATGAAAAACTGTTTTTT.

This clone was detected only once. The gene calls are TRBV6-5 and TRBJ2-5; D is uncertain. CDR1 and CDR2 from the germline V gene are MNHEY and SVGAGI. This CDR3 comprises 15 residues. Trimming removed 0 bases at V and 2 bases at J, with 10 bases between. The CDR3 bases are TGTGCCAGCAGTTACTCCAGGTTAACACAAGAGACCCAGTACTTC. This gives the protein CASSYSRLTQETQYF.

In its sample, this clone was seen once. The rearrangement joins TRBV5-6 to TRBJ1-3; tentative D call: TRBD1 (5 bases). V lost 1 base and J 4 bases, leaving 18 bases between the germline ends. Germline lookup yields CDR1 SGHDT and CDR2 YYEEEE. The CDR3 is 17 residues long. In DNA, the CDR3 is TGTGCCAGCAGCTTGCACAGCAGGGTCATGTTCGGAAACACCATATATTTT. Its protein product is CASSLHSRVMFGNTIYF.

This chain connects TRBV2 to TRBJ1-2; D may be TRBD1 (6 bases). Trimming stripped 6 bases from V and 3 bases from J, with 23 bases between. Germline CDR1 SNHLY, CDR2 FYNNEI. This CDR3 is built from 17 residues. CDR3 bases: TGTGCCAGCAGCCCAAGCTTATTAGCAGGGGTCTACTATGGCTACACCTTC. It encodes CASSPSLLAGVYYGYTF.

The chain recombines TRBV19 with TRBJ2-7; D gene ambiguous. The CDR3 runs to 16 residues. V was trimmed by 5 bases and J by 0 bases, leaving 17 bases between them. Germline V gene lookup returns CDR1 LNHDA and CDR2 SQIVND (reference sequence). CDR3 sequence reads: CASSWSDPKNSYEQYF. The CDR3 DNA follows: TGTGCCAGTAGTTGGTCGGACCCGAAGAACTCCTACGAGCAGTACTTC.

The chain couples TRBV15 to TRBJ1-4; D is unresolved. There are 15 residues in the CDR3. CDR1 and CDR2 from the germline V gene are LNHNV and YYDKDF (reference sequence). Trimming stripped 3 bases from V and 4 bases from J, with 12 bases between. CDR3 bases: TGTGCCACCAGCAGCGGACGACAACATAATGAAAAACTGTTTTTT. The encoded protein is CATSSGRQHNEKLFF.

The chain couples TRBV28 to TRBJ1-2; TRBD1 matches at 9 bases. The germline gives CDR1 MDHEN, CDR2 SYDVKM. Losses at the gene ends were 6 bases for V and 4 bases for J; bases not matched to a gene: 6. CDR3 length equals 14 residues. Here the CDR3 reads CASSISDRGYGYTF. CDR3 DNA: TGTGCCAGCAGCATCTCGGACAGGGGCTATGGCTACACCTTC.

The CDR3 protein is CASSEDWAGIQTQYF. CDR3 in DNA: TGTGCCAGCAGTGAAGACTGGGCAGGGATCCAGACCCAGTACTTC. The chain links TRBV2 to TRBJ2-5; D may be TRBD1 (5 bases). This CDR3 region has 15 residues. V was cut by 1 base and J by 6 bases, with 15 bases left in between. CDR1 and CDR2 (germline): SNHLY, FYNNEI.

This rearrangement joins TRBV19 to TRBJ1-2; perhaps TRBD1 as D (5 bases). Trimming stripped 1 base from V and 2 bases from J, with 14 bases between. This CDR3 is 16 amino acids long. CDR1 is LNHDA, CDR2 SQIVND, per germline (reference sequence). CDR3 DNA: TGTGCCAGTAGTATAGCCGGGGGTGTGACAAACTATGGCTACACCTTC. It codes for CASSIAGGVTNYGYTF. Full variable domain (rest looked up from reference TRBV19 and TRBJ1-2): DGGITQSPKYLFRKEGQNVTLSCEQNLNHDAMYWYRQDPGQGLRLIYYSQIVNDFQKGDIAEGYSVSREKKESFPLTVTSAQKNPTAFYLCASSIAGGVTNYGYTFGSGTRLTVV.

The V gene is TRBV6-1, the J gene TRBJ2-3, with D unclear. The V and J ends lost 4 bases and 3 bases respectively, with 17 bases between them. Germline V lookup: CDR1 MNHNS, CDR2 SASEGT. CDR3 length: 16 residues. The CDR3 nucleotides are TGTGCCAGCAGTGCGATAGTAGCCGAATCTACAGATACGCAGTATTTT. It specifies CASSAIVAESTDTQYF.

The CDR3 here is CASTRTGTDTQYF. The DNA for the CDR3 is TGTGCCAGCACCCGGACAGGCACAGATACGCAGTATTTT. V usage is TRBV25-1 and J usage is TRBJ2-3, with D perhaps matching TRBD1 (6 bases). V lost 7 bases, J lost 1 base, and 9 bases lay in between. In germline, CDR1 is MGHDK, CDR2 SYGVNS. This CDR3 contains 13 residues.

The V and J genes are TRBV5-4 and TRBJ2-3; 12 bases align to TRBD2. V lost 4 bases, J lost 4 bases, and 10 bases stayed unmatched. The germline V gene encodes CDR1 SGHNT and CDR2 YYREEE (reference sequence). This CDR3 region has 17 residues. CDR3 sequence (DNA): TGTGCCAGCAGCCCCGGGGCTAGCGGGAGGGCGGCAGATACGCAGTATTTT. It yields the protein CASSPGASGRAADTQYF.

This clone was counted once. CDR3 nucleotide sequence: TGTGCCAGCAGTTTACATCCGGAGATGAACACTGAAGCTTTCTTT. Its protein is CASSLHPEMNTEAFF. This sequence joins TRBV27 and TRBJ1-1; D remains unclear. The CDR3 loop spans 15 amino acids. Germline lookup yields CDR1 MNHEY and CDR2 SMNVEV (reference sequence). V lost 2 bases to trimming and J lost 0 bases, with 10 bases between them.

The chain joins TRBV29-1 to TRBJ1-2; TRBD1 matches at 9 bases. The V gene's germline CDR1 is SQVTM and CDR2 ANQGSEA. The CDR3 totals 18 residues. The junction had 15 bases not matched to a gene; V was cut back by 0 bases and J by 4 bases. The CDR3 region has the DNA TGCAGCGTTGAAGATTCAGGACAGGGGTTTGACCCGTTCTATGGCTACACCTTC. This sequence encodes CSVEDSGQGFDPFYGYTF.